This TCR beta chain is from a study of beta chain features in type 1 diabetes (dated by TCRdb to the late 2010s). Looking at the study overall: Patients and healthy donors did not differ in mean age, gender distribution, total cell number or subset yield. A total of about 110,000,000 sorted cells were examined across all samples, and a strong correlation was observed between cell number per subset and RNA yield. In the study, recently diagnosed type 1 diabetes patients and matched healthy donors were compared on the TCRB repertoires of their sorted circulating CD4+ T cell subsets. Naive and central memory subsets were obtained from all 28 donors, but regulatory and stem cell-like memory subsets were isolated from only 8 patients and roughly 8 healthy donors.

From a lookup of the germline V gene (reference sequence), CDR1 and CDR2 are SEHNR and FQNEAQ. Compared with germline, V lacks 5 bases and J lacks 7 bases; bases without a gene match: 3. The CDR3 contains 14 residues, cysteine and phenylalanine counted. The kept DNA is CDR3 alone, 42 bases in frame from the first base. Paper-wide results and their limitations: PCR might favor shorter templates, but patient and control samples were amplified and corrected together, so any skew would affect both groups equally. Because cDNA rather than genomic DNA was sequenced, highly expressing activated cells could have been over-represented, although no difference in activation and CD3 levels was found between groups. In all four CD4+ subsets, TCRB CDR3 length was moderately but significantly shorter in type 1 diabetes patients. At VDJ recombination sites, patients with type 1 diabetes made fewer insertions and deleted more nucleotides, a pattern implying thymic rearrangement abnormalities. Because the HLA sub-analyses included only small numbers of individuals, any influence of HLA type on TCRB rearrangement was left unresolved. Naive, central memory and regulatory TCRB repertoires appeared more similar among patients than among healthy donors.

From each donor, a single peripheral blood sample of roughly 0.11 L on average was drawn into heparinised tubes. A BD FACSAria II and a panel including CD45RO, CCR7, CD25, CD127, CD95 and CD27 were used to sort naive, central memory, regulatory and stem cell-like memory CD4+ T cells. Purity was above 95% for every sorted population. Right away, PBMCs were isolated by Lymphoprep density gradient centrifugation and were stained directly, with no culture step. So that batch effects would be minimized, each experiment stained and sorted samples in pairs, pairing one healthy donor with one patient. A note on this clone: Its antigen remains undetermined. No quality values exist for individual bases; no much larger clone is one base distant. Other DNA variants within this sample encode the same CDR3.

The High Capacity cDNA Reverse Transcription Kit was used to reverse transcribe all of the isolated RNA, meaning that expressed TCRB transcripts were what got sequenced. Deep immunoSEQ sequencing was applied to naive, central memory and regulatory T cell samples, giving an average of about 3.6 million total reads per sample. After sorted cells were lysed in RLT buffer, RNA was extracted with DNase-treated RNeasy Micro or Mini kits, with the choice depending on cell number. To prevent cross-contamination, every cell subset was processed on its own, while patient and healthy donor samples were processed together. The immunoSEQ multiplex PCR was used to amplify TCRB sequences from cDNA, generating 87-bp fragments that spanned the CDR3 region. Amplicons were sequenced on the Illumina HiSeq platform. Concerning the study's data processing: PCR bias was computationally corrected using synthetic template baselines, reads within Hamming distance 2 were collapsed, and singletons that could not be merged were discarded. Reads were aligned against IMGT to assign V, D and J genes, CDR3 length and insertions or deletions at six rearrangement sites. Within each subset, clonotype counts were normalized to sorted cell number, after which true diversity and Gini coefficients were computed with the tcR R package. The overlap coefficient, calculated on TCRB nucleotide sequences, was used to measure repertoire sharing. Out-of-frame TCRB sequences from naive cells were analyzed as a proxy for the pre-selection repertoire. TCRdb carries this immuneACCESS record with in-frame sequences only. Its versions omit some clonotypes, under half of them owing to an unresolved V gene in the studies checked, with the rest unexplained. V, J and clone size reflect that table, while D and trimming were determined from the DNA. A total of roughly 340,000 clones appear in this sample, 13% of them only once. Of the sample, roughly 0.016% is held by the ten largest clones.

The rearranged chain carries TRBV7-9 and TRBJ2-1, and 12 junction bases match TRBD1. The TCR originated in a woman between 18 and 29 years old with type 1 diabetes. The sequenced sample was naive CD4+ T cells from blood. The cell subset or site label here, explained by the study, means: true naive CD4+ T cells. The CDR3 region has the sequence CASSLGQGANEQFF. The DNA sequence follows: TGTGCCAGCAGCCTGGGACAGGGGGCAAATGAGCAGTTCTTC.